The next 8 T cell receptor beta chains were all read from a single sample in a study of blood T cell repertoires in COVID-19. TCRdb's copy holds only in-frame clones and misses some; the assay was immunoSEQ multiplex PCR. Counted here are about 80,000 clones, 85% occurring once; the ten biggest clones make up roughly 9.6%. Sequenced sample: peripheral blood. Receptors originate from a man aged 45-65 years with COVID-19, enrolled during active disease.

A few counts support this clone. The chain is built from TRBV21-1 and TRBJ2-7; the table assigns TRBD1, which was not confirmed against the DNA. TRBV21-1 is shown as a pseudogene. The CDR3 loop spans 17 amino acids. CDR3 residues: CASSLGQGRPVFYEQYF. In DNA, the CDR3 is TGTGCCAGCAGCCTCGGACAGGGGCGTCCCGTTTTCTACGAGCAGTACTTC.

The sample holds a few counts of this clone. The gene calls are TRBV19 and TRBJ2-1; D perhaps matches TRBD2 (5 bases). Germline loops: CDR1 LNHDA, CDR2 SQIVND (reference sequence). Trimming cost V 8 bases and J 3 bases, with 17 bases left between them. The CDR3 runs to 15 residues. CDR3 region: CASARSTADYNEQFF. CDR3 sequence (DNA): TGTGCCAGTGCAAGGAGCACAGCGGACTACAATGAGCAGTTCTTC.

The chain links TRBV11-2 to TRBJ1-2; D gene uncertain. This CDR3 contains 14 residues. V was cut by 1 base and J by 2 bases, with 8 bases left in between. Germline V gene sequence: CDR1 SGHAT, CDR2 FQNNGV. The CDR3 spells CASSLGFQNYGYTF. CDR3 nucleotides: TGTGCCAGCAGCTTAGGGTTCCAGAACTATGGCTACACCTTC.

The chain employs TRBV21-1 and TRBJ1-6. TRBV21-1 is a known pseudogene. This CDR3 region has 14 residues. The DNA for the CDR3 is TGTGCCAGCAGCCCAAGGAGAGGGAATTCACCCCTCCACTTT. Translated: CASSPRRGNSPLHF.

The V gene is TRBV6-5, the J gene TRBJ2-3; 9 nucleotides agree with TRBD1. This CDR3 region has 15 residues. The germline V gene has CDR1 MNHEY and CDR2 SVGAGI. The J segment lost 3 bases and the V segment lost 6 bases, leaving 7 bases of the junction unmatched. The CDR3 DNA reads as TGTGCCAGCAGCTGGACAGGGGAAATGACAGATACGCAGTATTTT. Translating it yields CASSWTGEMTDTQYF.

This clone was recorded a few times. This rearrangement joins TRBV6-5 to TRBJ2-7; D uncertain. The CDR3 extends over 12 amino acids. Germline lookup yields CDR1 MNHEY and CDR2 SVGAGI. The V end lost 4 bases, the J end lost 1 base, and 5 bases lay between the germline ends. This CDR3 reads CASSSKSYEQYF. CDR3 coding DNA: TGTGCCAGCAGTTCTAAATCCTACGAGCAGTACTTC.

With regard to this clone: Other DNA variants within this sample encode the same CDR3. The chain combines TRBV6-5 with TRBJ1-1; unclear D gene. Trimming removed 2 bases from V and 1 base from J, with 5 bases in between. This CDR3 is 13 amino acids long. Germline CDR1 is MNHEY and CDR2 is SVGAGI. As DNA, the CDR3 is TGTGCCAGCAGTTACGGCAGGAACACTGAAGCTTTCTTT. Its translation is CASSYGRNTEAFF.

The chain employs TRBV30 and TRBJ1-4; TRBD1 matches at 9 bases. Trimming at V came to 2 bases and at J to 0 bases, leaving 4 bases not matched to a gene. Germline assignment: CDR1 GTSNPN and CDR2 SVGIG (reference sequence). This CDR3 has 16 residues. The CDR3 sequence: CAWSLGDRATNEKLFF. The CDR3 bases are TGTGCCTGGAGTCTTGGGGACAGGGCAACTAATGAAAAACTGTTTTTT.